This T cell receptor (beta chain) was observed in a study of T cell responses to AZD1222 COVID-19 vaccine. Study-level results: Repertoire sampling happened only post peak T cell response. CD4 TCRs linked to vaccination spanned spike, dominating at 160-218 and 743-854. Females outnumbered males among donors, who were mostly white British; clonal diversity was possibly underestimated. A reported finding is that nearly half of spike-specific TCRs target unmutated variant regions.

Regarding this clone: Its antigen remains unidentified.

Assay used: immunoSEQ multiplex PCR; TCRdb lists only in-frame clones, some missing. The table includes about 150,000 clones, about nine tenths detected once. The CDR3 sequence is 13 residues long. Trimming removed 5 bases at V and 6 bases at J, with 11 bases between. Germline CDR1 SGHTA, CDR2 FQGTGA. The genes are TRBV7-3 and TRBJ2-1; the D gene is possibly TRBD2 (5 bases). The sample was peripheral blood, taken on day 0 of MenACWY control vaccination. The TCR was taken from an adult in good health. The CDR3 loop is CASSPSAGNEQFF. In DNA, the CDR3 is TGTGCCAGCAGCCCGTCCGCGGGCAATGAGCAGTTCTTC.